This entry lists 8 T cell receptor beta chains sequenced from one sample in a study of blood T cell repertoires in COVID-19. Repertoires were generated with immunoSEQ multiplex PCR, while TCRdb's copy carries only in-frame clones and drops some. The sample carries about 180,000 clones, roughly 77% recorded once. Sample: peripheral blood. These TCRs come from a woman aged 80 or over with COVID-19, enrolled during active disease.

V is TRBV14 and J is TRBJ2-2, with TRBD2 identical over 8 bases. Unmatched junction bases numbered 4, after V lost 4 bases and J lost 3 bases. CDR3 length equals 15 residues. Germline V gene data show CDR1 as SGHDN and CDR2 as FVKESK. CDR3 nucleotide sequence: TGTGCCAGCAGCCGAGAACTAGCGGACACCGGGGAGCTGTTTTTT. Its translation is CASSRELADTGELFF.

The gene calls are TRBV6-5 and TRBJ2-5; 8 nucleotides align to TRBD1. The CDR3 runs 15 residues. Trimming at V came to 6 bases and at J to 2 bases, leaving 8 bases not matched to a gene. Germline V CDR1 and CDR2: MNHEY, SVGAGI. For the CDR3, the DNA is TGTGCCAGCAGCCTCGGACAGGGCTTACAAGAGACCCAGTACTTC. Protein: CASSLGQGLQETQYF.

This chain links TRBV9 with TRBJ1-2, with D unresolved. The CDR3 spans 15 residues. Looked up from germline, CDR1 is SGDLS and CDR2 is YYNGEE. Trimming stripped 4 bases from V and 0 bases from J, with 13 bases between. CDR3 DNA sequence: TGTGCCAGCAGCTCGCGCGCGTTTTCTAACTATGGCTACACCTTC. Translated, it gives CASSSRAFSNYGYTF.

J is TRBJ1-4 and V is TRBV7-9; weak D call: TRBD1 (6 bases). The V gene's germline CDR1 is SEHNR and CDR2 FQNEAQ (reference sequence). The CDR3 has 15 amino acids. V dropped 7 bases and J dropped 1 base, with 13 bases sitting between them. The CDR3 spells CASTIARGTNEKLFF. The CDR3 coding sequence is TGTGCCAGCACAATCGCCAGGGGAACTAATGAAAAACTGTTTTTT.

This clone showed up just a few times. The chain recombines TRBV28 with TRBJ1-2; a possible D gene is TRBD1 (5 bases). This CDR3 is built from 14 residues. Germline V gene data show CDR1 as MDHEN and CDR2 as SYDVKM. Trimming took off 10 bases at V and 0 bases at J, with 15 bases between the two ends. This chain's CDR3 is CATYTTGPNYGYTF. The CDR3 bases are TGTGCCACCTATACTACAGGTCCTAACTATGGCTACACCTTC.

V gene TRBV6-5 combines with J gene TRBJ2-2; TRBD1 matches at 9 bases. V was pared by 5 bases and J by 2 bases, with 3 bases of the junction left unmatched. Germline V lookup: CDR1 MNHEY, CDR2 SVGAGI. The CDR3 spans 15 residues. The CDR3 loop is CASSNRGPNTGELFF. The CDR3 nucleotides are TGTGCCAGCAGTAACAGGGGGCCCAACACCGGGGAGCTGTTTTTT.

The count of this clone is one. The chain links TRBV18 to TRBJ2-6; 11 bases are shared with TRBD1. The CDR3 covers 16 residues. Trimming took 5 bases from V and 3 from J; bases not matched to a gene: 3. In germline, CDR1 is KGHSH, CDR2 LQKENI. The CDR3 nucleotides read TGTGCCAGCTCAAAGGACAGGGGGCATGGGGCCAACGTCCTGACTTTC. As protein: CASSKDRGHGANVLTF.

The chain joins TRBV27 to TRBJ1-2; 7 positions match TRBD1. The trim removed 5 bases at V and 4 bases at J, leaving 7 bases unmatched. This CDR3 has 14 residues. Germline-derived CDR1 and CDR2 are MNHEY and SMNVEV (reference sequence). The CDR3 nucleotides read TGTGCCAGCAGTCCCTGGGACAGTATCTATGGCTACACCTTC. Residues: CASSPWDSIYGYTF.